This T cell receptor (beta chain) was recorded in a study of cytomegalovirus exposure and HLA in healthy donors. The study ran its PCR with 60 Vbeta and 13 Jbeta primers. TCRdb's table, derived via immunoSEQ multiplex PCR, lists solely in-frame clones and lacks some. The table has 150,000 or so clones, about four fifths seen once. Sample: PBMCs. The clonotype was recovered from a woman aged 18 to 35 in good health and CMV-seropositive.

The CDR3 spells CAWTPRGQGYEQYF. CDR3 sequence (DNA): TGTGCCTGGACCCCCCGAGGACAGGGATACGAGCAGTACTTC. The chain recombines TRBV30 with TRBJ2-7; 8 bases fit TRBD1. Germline CDR1 reads GTSNPN; CDR2 reads SVGIG (reference sequence). Trimming cost V 4 bases and J 4 bases; bases outside gene matches: 9. The CDR3 extends over 14 amino acids.